The T cell receptor beta chain under discussion was sequenced for a study of T cell responses to AZD1222 COVID-19 vaccine. The protocol was immunoSEQ multiplex PCR, while the TCRdb copy is restricted to in-frame clones and leaves out a portion. The table records some 120,000 clones, approximately 85% of them present only once. The CDR3 consists of 14 residues. V was trimmed by 2 bases and J by 3 bases, leaving 8 bases between them. The V gene's germline CDR1 is MGHRA and CDR2 YSYEKL. This receptor was obtained from an adult in good health. V is TRBV4-1 and J is TRBJ1-5; D is unresolved. The sample in question was peripheral blood, obtained on day 0 of MenACWY control vaccination. The CDR3 reads CASSQRSDNQPQHF. The CDR3 bases are TGCGCCAGCAGCCAAAGGTCAGACAATCAGCCCCAGCATTTT.